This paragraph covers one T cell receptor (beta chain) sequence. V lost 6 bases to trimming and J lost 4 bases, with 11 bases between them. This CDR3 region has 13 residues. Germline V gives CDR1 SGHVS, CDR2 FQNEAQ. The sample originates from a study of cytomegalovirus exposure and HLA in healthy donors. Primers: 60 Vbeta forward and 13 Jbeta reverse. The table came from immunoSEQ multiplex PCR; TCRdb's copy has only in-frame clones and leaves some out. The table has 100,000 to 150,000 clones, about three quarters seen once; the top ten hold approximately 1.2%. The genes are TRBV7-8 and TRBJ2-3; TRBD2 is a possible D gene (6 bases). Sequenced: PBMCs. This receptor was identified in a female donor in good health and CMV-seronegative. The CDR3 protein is CASRPSGADTQYF. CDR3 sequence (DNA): TGTGCCAGCAGGCCCTCGGGGGCAGATACGCAGTATTTT.